This is a list of T cell receptor beta chains from one sample in a study of CD8+ T cells in alopecia areata. Repertoires were generated with immunoSEQ multiplex PCR, while TCRdb's copy carries only in-frame clones and drops some. The sample has around 190,000 clones, about three fifths seen once. The specimen comprised CD4+ T cells sorted from blood, sampled around week 49, from a patient treated with tofacitinib. These receptors were collected from a human donor with alopecia areata. Each CDR3 is given with its conserved first and last residue. D genes are given only for firm matches. Clone size is given for some rows only: seen once, a few or many times, or a class if the clone is expanded.

clone_size: few
j_call: TRBJ1-1
v_call: TRBV5-1
d_call: .
cdr3_aa: CASSLREGGSTEAFF
cdr3_nt: TGCGCCAGCAGCTTGCGTGAGGGAGGTAGCACTGAAGCTTTCTTT

clone_size: .
j_call: TRBJ1-2
v_call: TRBV29-1
d_call: TRBD1
cdr3_aa: CSVGTGVSGYTF
cdr3_nt: TGCAGCGTTGGGACAGGAGTGAGCGGCTACACCTTC

clone_size: few
j_call: TRBJ2-5
v_call: TRBV5-1
d_call: .
cdr3_aa: CASSLERPQETQYF
cdr3_nt: TGCGCCAGCAGCTTGGAGCGCCCTCAAGAGACCCAGTACTTC

clone_size: .
j_call: TRBJ1-2
v_call: TRBV30
d_call: TRBD1
cdr3_aa: CAWSDRGRYGYTF
cdr3_nt: TGTGCCTGGAGCGACAGGGGTCGGTATGGCTACACCTTC

clone_size: .
j_call: TRBJ1-1
v_call: TRBV29-1
d_call: .
cdr3_aa: CSVEPRLGAEAFF
cdr3_nt: TGCAGCGTTGAGCCCCGCCTAGGGGCTGAAGCTTTCTTT

clone_size: few
j_call: TRBJ2-1
v_call: TRBV30
d_call: .
cdr3_aa: CAWSVGGPEQFF
cdr3_nt: TGTGCCTGGAGTGTGGGGGGCCCTGAGCAGTTCTTC

clone_size: once
j_call: TRBJ1-1
v_call: TRBV30
d_call: TRBD1
cdr3_aa: CAWSGDRSRGTEAFF
cdr3_nt: TGTGCCTGGAGCGGGGACAGGTCGAGGGGCACTGAAGCTTTCTTT

clone_size: few
j_call: TRBJ2-7
v_call: TRBV7-3
d_call: TRBD1
cdr3_aa: CASRQQGAYAYEQYF
cdr3_nt: TGTGCCAGCAGGCAACAGGGGGCTTACGCCTACGAGCAGTACTTC

clone_size: .
j_call: TRBJ1-6
v_call: TRBV11-2
d_call: TRBD1
cdr3_aa: CASSRLGQGISYNSPLHF
cdr3_nt: TGTGCCAGCAGCCGCCTGGGACAGGGGATCTCCTATAATTCACCCCTCCACTTT

clone_size: .
j_call: TRBJ2-1
v_call: TRBV29-1
d_call: .
cdr3_aa: CSVDNRVKNEQFF
cdr3_nt: TGCAGCGTTGATAATCGGGTTAAGAATGAGCAGTTCTTC

clone_size: .
j_call: TRBJ2-7
v_call: TRBV30
d_call: .
cdr3_aa: CAWSVRGDDEQYF
cdr3_nt: TGTGCCTGGAGTGTCAGGGGGGACGACGAGCAGTACTTC

clone_size: few
j_call: TRBJ2-1
v_call: TRBV29-1
d_call: .
cdr3_aa: CSFRRGGSYNEQFF
cdr3_nt: TGCAGCTTTCGCAGGGGAGGGTCCTACAATGAGCAGTTCTTC

clone_size: .
j_call: TRBJ1-2
v_call: TRBV7-9
d_call: .
cdr3_aa: CASYGDGYTF
cdr3_nt: TGTGCCAGCTACGGGGATGGCTACACCTTC

clone_size: .
j_call: TRBJ2-5
v_call: TRBV30
d_call: .
cdr3_aa: CAWSDSSFSPQETQYF
cdr3_nt: TGTGCCTGGAGTGATTCTTCGTTCAGTCCCCAAGAGACCCAGTACTTC

clone_size: .
j_call: TRBJ1-2
v_call: TRBV19
d_call: .
cdr3_aa: CASSIESYGYTF
cdr3_nt: TGTGCCAGTAGTATCGAGAGCTATGGCTACACCTTC

clone_size: .
j_call: TRBJ1-2
v_call: TRBV9
d_call: TRBD1
cdr3_aa: CASSETGFLGYTF
cdr3_nt: TGTGCCAGCAGCGAGACAGGGTTCCTTGGCTACACCTTC